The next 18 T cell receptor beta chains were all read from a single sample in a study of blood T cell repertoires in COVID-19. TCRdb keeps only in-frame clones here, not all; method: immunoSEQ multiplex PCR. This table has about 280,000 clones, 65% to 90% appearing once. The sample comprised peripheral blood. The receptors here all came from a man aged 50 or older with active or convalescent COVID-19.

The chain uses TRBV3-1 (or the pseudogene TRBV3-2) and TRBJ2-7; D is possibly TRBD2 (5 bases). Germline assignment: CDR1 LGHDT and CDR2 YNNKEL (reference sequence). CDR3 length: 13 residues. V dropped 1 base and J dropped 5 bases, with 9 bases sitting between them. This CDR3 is CASSQVGRDEQYF. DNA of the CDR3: TGTGCCAGCAGCCAAGTTGGGAGAGACGAGCAGTACTTC.

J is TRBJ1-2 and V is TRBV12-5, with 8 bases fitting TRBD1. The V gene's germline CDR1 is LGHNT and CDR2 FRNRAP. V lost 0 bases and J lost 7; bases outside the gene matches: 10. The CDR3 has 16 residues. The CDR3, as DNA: TGTGCTAGTGGTTTGGTACGGGGGACAGGAGAACGTGGCTACACCTTC. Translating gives CASGLVRGTGERGYTF.

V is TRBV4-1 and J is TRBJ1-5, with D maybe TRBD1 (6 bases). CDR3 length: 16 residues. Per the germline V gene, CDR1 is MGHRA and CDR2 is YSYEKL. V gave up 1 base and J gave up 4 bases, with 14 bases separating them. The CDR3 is CASSQVPTGGNQPQHF. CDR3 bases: TGCGCCAGCAGCCAAGTTCCGACAGGAGGAAATCAGCCCCAGCATTTT.

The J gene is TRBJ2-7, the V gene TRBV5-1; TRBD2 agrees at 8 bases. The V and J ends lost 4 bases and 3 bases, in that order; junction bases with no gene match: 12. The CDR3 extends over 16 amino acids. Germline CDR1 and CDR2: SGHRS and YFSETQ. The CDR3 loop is CASSARAGEPRYEQYF. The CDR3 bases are TGCGCCAGCAGCGCCAGAGCGGGAGAGCCTCGCTACGAGCAGTACTTC.

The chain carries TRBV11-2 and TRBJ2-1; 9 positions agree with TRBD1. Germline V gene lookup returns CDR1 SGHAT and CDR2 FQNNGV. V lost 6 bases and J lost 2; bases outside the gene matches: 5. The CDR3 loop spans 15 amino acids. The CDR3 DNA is TGTGCCAGCAGTTACGGGACAGGGACCTACAATGAGCAGTTCTTC. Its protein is CASSYGTGTYNEQFF.

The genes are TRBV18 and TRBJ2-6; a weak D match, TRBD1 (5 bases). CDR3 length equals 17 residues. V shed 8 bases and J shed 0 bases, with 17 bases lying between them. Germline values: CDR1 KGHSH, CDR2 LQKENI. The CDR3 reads CASLPQEPLSGANVLTF. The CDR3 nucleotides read TGTGCCAGCCTCCCACAGGAGCCTCTCTCTGGGGCCAACGTCCTGACTTTC.

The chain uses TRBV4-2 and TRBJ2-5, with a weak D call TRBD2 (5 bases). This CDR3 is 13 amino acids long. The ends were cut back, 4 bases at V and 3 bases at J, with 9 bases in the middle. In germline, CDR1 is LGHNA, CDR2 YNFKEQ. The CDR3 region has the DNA TGTGCCAGCAGCCCCGGGCGGGAAGAGACCCAGTACTTC. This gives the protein CASSPGREETQYF.

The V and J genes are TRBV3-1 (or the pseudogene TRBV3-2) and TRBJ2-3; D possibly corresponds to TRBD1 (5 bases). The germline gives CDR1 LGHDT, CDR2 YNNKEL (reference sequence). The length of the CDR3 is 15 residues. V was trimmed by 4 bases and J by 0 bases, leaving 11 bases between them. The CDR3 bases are TGTGCCAGCAGCCGACAGCGTTCTAGCACAGATACGCAGTATTTT. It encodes CASSRQRSSTDTQYF.

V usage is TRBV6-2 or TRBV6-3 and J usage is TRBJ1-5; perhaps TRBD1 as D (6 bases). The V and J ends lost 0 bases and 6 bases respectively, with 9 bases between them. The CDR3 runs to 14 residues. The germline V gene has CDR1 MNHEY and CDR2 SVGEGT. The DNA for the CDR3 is TGTGCCAGCAGTTACTCATCAGGGGTTCAGCCCCAGCATTTT. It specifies CASSYSSGVQPQHF.

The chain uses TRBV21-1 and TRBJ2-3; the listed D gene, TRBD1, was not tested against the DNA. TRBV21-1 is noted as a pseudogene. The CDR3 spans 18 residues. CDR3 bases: TGTGCCAGCAGCAAAAGAGAGTCAGGGCCCTACTTCACAGATACGCAGTATTTT. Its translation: CASSKRESGPYFTDTQYF.

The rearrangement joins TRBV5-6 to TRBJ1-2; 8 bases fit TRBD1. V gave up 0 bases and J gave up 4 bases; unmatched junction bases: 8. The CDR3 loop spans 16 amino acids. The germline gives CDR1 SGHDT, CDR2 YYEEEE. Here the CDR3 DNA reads TGTGCCAGCAGCTTGGGCCGGACAGGGCCTTCCTATGGCTACACCTTC. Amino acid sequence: CASSLGRTGPSYGYTF.

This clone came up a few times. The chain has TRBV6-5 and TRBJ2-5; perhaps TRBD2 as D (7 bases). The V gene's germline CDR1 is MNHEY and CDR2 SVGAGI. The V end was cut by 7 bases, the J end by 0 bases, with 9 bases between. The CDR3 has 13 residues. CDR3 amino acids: CASKGGYQETQYF. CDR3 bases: TGTGCCAGCAAGGGGGGGTACCAAGAGACCCAGTACTTC.

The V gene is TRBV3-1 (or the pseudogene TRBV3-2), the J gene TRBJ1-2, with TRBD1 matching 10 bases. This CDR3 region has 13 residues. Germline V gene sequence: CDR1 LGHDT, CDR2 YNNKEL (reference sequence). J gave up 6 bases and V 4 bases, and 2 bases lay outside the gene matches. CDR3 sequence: CASSRGQGNGYTF. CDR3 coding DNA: TGTGCCAGCAGCCGGGGACAGGGGAATGGCTACACCTTC.

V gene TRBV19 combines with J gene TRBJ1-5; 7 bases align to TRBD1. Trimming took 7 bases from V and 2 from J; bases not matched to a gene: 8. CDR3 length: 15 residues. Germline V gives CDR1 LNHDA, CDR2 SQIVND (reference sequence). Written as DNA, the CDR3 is TGTGCCAGTACCCCGAGGGGGCCCGGCAATCAGCCCCAGCATTTT. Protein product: CASTPRGPGNQPQHF.

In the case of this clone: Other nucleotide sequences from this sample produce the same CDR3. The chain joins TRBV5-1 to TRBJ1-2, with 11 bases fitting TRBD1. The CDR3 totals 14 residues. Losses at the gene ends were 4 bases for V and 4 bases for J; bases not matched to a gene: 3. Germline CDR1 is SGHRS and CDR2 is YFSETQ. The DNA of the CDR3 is TGCGCCAGCAGCCCCGGGACAGGGGGCTATGGCTACACCTTC. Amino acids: CASSPGTGGYGYTF.

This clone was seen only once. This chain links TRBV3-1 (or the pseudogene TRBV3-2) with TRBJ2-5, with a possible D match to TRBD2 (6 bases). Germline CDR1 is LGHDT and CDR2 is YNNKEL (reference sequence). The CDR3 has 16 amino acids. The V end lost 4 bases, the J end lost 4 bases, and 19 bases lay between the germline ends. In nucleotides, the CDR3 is TGTGCCAGCAGCCCGAAGGAGGGGTTGAGTCGAGAGACCCAGTACTTC. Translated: CASSPKEGLSRETQYF.

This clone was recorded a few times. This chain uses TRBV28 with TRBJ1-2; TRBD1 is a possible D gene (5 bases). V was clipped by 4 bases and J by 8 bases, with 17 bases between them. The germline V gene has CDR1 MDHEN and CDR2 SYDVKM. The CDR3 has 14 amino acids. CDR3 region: CASSSSIGVIGYTF. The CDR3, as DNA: TGTGCCAGCAGTTCTTCAATAGGGGTCATCGGCTACACCTTC.

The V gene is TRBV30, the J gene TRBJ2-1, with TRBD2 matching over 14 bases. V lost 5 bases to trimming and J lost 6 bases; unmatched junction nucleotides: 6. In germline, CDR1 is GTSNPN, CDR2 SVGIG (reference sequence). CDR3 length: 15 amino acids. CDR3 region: CAWGMTSGRGNEQFF. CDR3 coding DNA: TGTGCCTGGGGCATGACTAGCGGGAGGGGCAATGAGCAGTTCTTC.